The sequence of this TCR beta chain was determined in a study of cytomegalovirus exposure and HLA in healthy donors. Study-level results: Sequencing depth roughly uniform across donors was assumed in presence/absence analyses. There were some public TCRs occurring in many donors, but most TCR sequences were rare. Later work showed greater clonal expansion in HLA-associated TCR beta chains than in equally common others.

The PCR was carried out with 60 Vbeta primers and 13 Jbeta primers. Here immunoSEQ multiplex PCR was the method, and the copy in TCRdb shows in-frame clones only, minus some. The data show more than 80,000 clones, about 83% seen once. Notes on this clone: Antigen specificity is unknown.

This CDR3 region has 15 residues. CDR1 MNHEY and CDR2 SVGAGI come from the germline V gene. The junction had 6 bases not matched to a gene; V was cut back by 2 bases and J by 5 bases. The sequenced sample consisted of PBMCs. The rearrangement joins TRBV6-5 to TRBJ1-2; TRBD1 aligns across 9 bases. This TCR came from a female donor in good health and CMV-seropositive. In DNA, the CDR3 is TGTGCCAGCAGTTACCGGGGACAGGGAGGATATGGCTACACCTTC. Amino acids: CASSYRGQGGYGYTF.